This T cell receptor (beta chain) was recorded in a study of cytomegalovirus exposure and HLA in healthy donors. The CDR3 extends over 15 amino acids. Trimming took 3 bases from V and 2 from J, leaving 13 bases between them. Per the germline V gene, CDR1 is SGHRS and CDR2 is YFSETQ. The PCR ran on 60 Vbeta and 13 Jbeta primers. Libraries were prepared by immunoSEQ multiplex PCR; TCRdb keeps only in-frame clonotypes and omits some of them. The repertoire shows under 200,000 clones; the top ten hold under 6.5%. Sequencing was performed on PBMCs. The sequence derives from a man aged 25 to 40 in good health and CMV-seronegative. V and J are TRBV5-1 and TRBJ2-3, with TRBD1 as a possible D gene (6 bases). The CDR3 region has the DNA TGCGCCAGCAGCTCGGGACACCCTTTCACAGATACGCAGTATTTT. Translating gives CASSSGHPFTDTQYF.